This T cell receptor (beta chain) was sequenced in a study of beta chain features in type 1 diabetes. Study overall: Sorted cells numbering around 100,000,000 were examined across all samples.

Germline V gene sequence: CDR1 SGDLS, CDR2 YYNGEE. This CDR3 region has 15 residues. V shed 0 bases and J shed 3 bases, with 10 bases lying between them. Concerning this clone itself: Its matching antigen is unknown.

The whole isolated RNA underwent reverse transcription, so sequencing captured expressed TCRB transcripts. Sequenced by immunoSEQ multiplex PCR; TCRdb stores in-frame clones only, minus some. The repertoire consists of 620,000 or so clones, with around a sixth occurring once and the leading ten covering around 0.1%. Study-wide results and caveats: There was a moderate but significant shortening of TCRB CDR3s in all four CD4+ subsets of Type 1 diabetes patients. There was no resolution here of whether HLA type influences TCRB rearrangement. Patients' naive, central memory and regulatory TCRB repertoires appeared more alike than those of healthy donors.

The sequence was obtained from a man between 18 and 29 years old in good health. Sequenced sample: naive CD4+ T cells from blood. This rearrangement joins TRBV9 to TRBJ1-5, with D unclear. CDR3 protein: CASSVGEGHNQPQHF. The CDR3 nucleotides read TGTGCCAGCAGCGTAGGGGAGGGCCACAATCAGCCCCAGCATTTT.